The 5 T cell receptor beta chains below all came from one sample that was sequenced in a study of cytomegalovirus exposure and HLA in healthy donors. The PCR used 60 Vbeta and 13 Jbeta primers. Sequencing used immunoSEQ multiplex PCR; TCRdb keeps in-frame clones, though not all of them. The sample includes roughly 100,000 clones, 73% of them seen just once. The source material was PBMCs. Receptors originate from a man aged 35 to 55 in good health and CMV-seronegative.

The rearrangement joins TRBV2 to TRBJ2-7; 9 positions match TRBD1. V was clipped by 5 bases and J by 5 bases; unmatched bases: 4. Germline assignment: CDR1 SNHLY and CDR2 FYNNEI. This CDR3 is built from 13 residues. The CDR3 coding sequence is TGTGCCAGCAGTACAGGGGGCAGGGACGAGCAGTACTTC. It codes for CASSTGGRDEQYF.

This chain connects TRBV5-1 to TRBJ2-3; 9 nucleotides agree with TRBD1. The V gene end was trimmed by 4 bases and the J gene end by 2 bases; junction bases not matched to a gene: 8. The V gene's germline CDR1 is SGHRS and CDR2 YFSETQ. The CDR3 extends over 16 amino acids. CDR3 loop: CASSDPGQGPTDTQYF. DNA of the CDR3: TGCGCCAGCAGCGACCCGGGACAGGGCCCCACAGATACGCAGTATTTT.

The V call is TRBV7-8, the J call TRBJ1-2, with D possibly TRBD1 on 5 matching bases. The V and J ends lost 1 base and 7 bases respectively, with 22 bases between them. Germline V gene lookup returns CDR1 SGHVS and CDR2 FQNEAQ. The CDR3 has 17 residues. CDR3 residues: CASSLGFPNWGGGGYTF. The DNA of the CDR3 is TGTGCCAGCAGCTTAGGTTTTCCGAACTGGGGGGGTGGTGGCTACACCTTC.

The chain employs TRBV7-2 and TRBJ2-5; 9 nucleotides line up with TRBD1. V was clipped by 5 bases and J by 4 bases; unmatched bases: 8. The CDR3 spans 15 residues. Germline assignment: CDR1 SGHTA and CDR2 FQGNSA. The CDR3 loop reads CASSQLGQGSETQYF. As DNA, the CDR3 is TGTGCCAGCAGCCAGCTGGGACAGGGATCAGAGACCCAGTACTTC.

In its sample, this clone was seen a few times. This same CDR3 is encoded by further DNA sequences in the sample. This CDR3 is CASSLTGANLYNEQFF. CDR3 nucleotides: TGTGCCAGCAGCTTGACAGGAGCCAATCTCTACAATGAGCAGTTCTTC. The chain carries TRBV5-6 and TRBJ2-1, with D possibly being TRBD1 (5 bases). V lost 1 base to trimming and J lost 3 bases, with 14 bases between them. This CDR3 contains 16 residues. From germline, CDR1 is SGHDT and CDR2 YYEEEE.